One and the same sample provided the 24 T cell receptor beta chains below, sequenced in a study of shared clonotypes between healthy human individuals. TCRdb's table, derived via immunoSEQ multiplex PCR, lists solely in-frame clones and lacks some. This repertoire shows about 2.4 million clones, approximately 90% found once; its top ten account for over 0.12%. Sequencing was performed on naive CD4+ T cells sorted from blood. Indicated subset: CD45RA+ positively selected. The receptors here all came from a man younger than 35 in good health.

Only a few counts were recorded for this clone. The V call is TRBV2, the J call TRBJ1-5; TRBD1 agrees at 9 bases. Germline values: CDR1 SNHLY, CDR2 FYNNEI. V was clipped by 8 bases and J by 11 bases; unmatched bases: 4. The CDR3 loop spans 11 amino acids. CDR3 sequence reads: CASGQGHSQHF. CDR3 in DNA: TGTGCCAGCGGACAGGGGCATTCCCAGCATTTT.

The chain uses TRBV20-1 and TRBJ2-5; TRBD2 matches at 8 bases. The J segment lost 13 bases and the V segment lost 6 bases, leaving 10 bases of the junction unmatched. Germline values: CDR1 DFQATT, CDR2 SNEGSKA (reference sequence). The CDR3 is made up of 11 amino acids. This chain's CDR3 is CSAAGGFSPYF. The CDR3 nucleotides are TGCAGTGCCGCGGGAGGCTTCTCGCCGTACTTC.

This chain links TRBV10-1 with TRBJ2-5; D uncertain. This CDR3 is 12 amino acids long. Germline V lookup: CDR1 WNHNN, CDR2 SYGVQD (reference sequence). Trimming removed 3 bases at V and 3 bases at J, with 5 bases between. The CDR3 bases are TGCGCCAGCAGTGATACCGAAGAGACCCAGTACTTC. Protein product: CASSDTEETQYF.

The CDR3 protein is CASSLALSGNEQFF. CDR3 nucleotide sequence: TGTGCCAGCAGCTTAGCTCTTAGCGGGAATGAGCAGTTCTTC. The V and J genes are TRBV7-2 and TRBJ2-1, with 7 bases that match TRBD2. The CDR3 length is 14 residues. CDR1 is SGHTA, CDR2 FQGNSA, per germline. V dropped 0 bases and J dropped 7; count of bases not matched to a gene: 3. Using reference TRBV7-2 and TRBJ2-1 for the parts outside the CDR3, the full variable domain is GAGVSQSPSNKVTEKGKDVELRCDPISGHTALYWYRQSLGQGLEFLIYFQGNSAPDKSGLPSDRFSAERTGGSVSTLTIQRTQQEDSAVYLCASSLALSGNEQFFGPGTRLTVL.

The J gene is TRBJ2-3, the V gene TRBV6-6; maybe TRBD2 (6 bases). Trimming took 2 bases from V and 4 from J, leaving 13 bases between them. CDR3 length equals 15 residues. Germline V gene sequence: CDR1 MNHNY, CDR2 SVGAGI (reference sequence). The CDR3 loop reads CASSYASSESDTQYF. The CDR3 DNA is TGTGCCAGCAGTTACGCGTCTAGCGAATCAGATACGCAGTATTTT.

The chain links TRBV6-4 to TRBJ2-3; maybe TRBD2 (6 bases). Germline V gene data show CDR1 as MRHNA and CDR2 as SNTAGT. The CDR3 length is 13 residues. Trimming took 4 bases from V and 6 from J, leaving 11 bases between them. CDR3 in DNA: TGTGCCAGCAGTGCCCCTCGGGGGGATACGCAGTATTTT. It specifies CASSAPRGDTQYF.

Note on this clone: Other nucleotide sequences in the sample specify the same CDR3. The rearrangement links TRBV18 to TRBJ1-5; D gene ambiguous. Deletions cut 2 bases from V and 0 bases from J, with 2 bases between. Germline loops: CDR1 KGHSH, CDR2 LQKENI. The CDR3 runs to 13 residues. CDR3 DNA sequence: TGTGCCAGCTCACCAGGTAGCAATCAGCCCCAGCATTTT. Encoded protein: CASSPGSNQPQHF.

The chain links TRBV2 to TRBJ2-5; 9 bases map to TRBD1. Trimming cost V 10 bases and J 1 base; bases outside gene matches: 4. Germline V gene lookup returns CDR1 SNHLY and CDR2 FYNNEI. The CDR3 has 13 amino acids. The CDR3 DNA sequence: TGTGCCATCCGGGGACAGGGCCAAGAGACCCAGTACTTC. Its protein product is CAIRGQGQETQYF.

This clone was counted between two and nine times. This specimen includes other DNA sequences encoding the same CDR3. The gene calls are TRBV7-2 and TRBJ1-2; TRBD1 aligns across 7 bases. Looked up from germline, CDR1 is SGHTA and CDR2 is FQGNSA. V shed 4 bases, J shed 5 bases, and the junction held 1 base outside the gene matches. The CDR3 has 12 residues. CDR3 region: CASSSTGYGYTF. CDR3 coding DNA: TGTGCCAGCAGCTCGACAGGGTATGGCTACACCTTC.

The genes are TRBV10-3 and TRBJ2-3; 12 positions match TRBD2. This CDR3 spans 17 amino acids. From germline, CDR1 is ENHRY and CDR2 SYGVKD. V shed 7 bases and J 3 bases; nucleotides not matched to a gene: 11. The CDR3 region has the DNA TGTGCCATCAAGGCGTCTAGCGGGGGGGCTAGAACAGATACGCAGTATTTT. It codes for CAIKASSGGARTDTQYF.

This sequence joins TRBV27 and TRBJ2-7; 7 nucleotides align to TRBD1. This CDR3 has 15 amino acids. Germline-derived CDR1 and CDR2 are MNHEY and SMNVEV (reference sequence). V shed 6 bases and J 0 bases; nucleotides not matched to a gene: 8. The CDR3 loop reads CASRPTGQSSYEQYF. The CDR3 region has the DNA TGTGCCAGCAGACCGACGGGACAGTCCTCCTACGAGCAGTACTTC.

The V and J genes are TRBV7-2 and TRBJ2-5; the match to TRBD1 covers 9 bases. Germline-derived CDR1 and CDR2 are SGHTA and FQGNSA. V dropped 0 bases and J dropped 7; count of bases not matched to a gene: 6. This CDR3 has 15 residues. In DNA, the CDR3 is TGTGCCAGCAGCTTAGCCGGGACAGGGATCTGGACCCAGTACTTC. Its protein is CASSLAGTGIWTQYF.

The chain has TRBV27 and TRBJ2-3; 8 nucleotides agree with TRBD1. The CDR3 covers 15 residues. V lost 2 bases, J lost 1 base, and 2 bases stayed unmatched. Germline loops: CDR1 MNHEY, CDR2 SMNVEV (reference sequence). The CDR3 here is CASSLQGAGTDTQYF. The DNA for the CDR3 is TGTGCCAGCAGTTTACAGGGGGCAGGCACAGATACGCAGTATTTT.

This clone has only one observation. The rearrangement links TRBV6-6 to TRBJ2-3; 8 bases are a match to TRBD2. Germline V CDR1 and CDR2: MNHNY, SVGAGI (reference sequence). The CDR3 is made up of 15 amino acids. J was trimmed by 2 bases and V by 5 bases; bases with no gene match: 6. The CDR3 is CASSPGGGYTDTQYF. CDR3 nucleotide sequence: TGTGCCAGCAGTCCCGGGGGGGGCTACACAGATACGCAGTATTTT.

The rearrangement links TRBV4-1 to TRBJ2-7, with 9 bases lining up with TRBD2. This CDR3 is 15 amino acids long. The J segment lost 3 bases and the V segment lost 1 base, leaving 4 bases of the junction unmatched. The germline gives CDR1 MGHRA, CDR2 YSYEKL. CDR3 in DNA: TGCGCCAGCAGCCAAGGGTTAGCGGGAGTCTACGAGCAGTACTTC. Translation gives CASSQGLAGVYEQYF.

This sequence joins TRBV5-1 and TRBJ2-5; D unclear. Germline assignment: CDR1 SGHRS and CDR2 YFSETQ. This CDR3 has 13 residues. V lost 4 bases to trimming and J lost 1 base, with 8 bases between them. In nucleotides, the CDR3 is TGCGCCAGCAGCGCCGTTAGCCAAGAGACCCAGTACTTC. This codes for CASSAVSQETQYF.

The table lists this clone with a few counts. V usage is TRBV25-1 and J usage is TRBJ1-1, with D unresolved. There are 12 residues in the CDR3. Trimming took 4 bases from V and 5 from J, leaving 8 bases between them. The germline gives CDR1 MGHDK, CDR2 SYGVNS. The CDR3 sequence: CASSVAGTEAFF. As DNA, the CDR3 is TGTGCCAGCAGTGTAGCGGGGACTGAAGCTTTCTTT.

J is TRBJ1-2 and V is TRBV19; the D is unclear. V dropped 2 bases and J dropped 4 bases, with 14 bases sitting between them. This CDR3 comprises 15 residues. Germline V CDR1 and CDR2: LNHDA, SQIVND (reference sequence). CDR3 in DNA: TGTGCCAGTAGTATAACCCGTGGACTGCCCTATGGCTACACCTTC. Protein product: CASSITRGLPYGYTF.

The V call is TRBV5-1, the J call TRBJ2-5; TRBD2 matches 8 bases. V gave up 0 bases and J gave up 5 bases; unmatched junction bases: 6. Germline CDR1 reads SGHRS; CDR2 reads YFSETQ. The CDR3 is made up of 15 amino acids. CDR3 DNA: TGCGCCAGCAGCTTGGCCGGGAGGGAGTGGGAGACCCAGTACTTC. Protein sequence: CASSLAGREWETQYF. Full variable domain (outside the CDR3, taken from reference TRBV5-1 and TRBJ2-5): KAGVTQTPRYLIKTRGQQVTLSCSPISGHRSVSWYQQTPGQGLQFLFEYFSETQRNKGNFPGRFSGRQFSNSRSEMNVSTLELGDSALYLCASSLAGREWETQYFGPGTRLLVL.

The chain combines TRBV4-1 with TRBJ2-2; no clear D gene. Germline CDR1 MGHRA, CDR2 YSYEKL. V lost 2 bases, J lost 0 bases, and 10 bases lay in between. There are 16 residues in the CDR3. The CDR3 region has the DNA TGCGCCAGCAGCCAAAGAGACAATGCGAACACCGGGGAGCTGTTTTTT. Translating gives CASSQRDNANTGELFF.

Here the CDR3 DNA reads TGTGCCAGCAGCTTAGGGCACTCCGACGGCTCCTACAATGAGCAGTTCTTC. Its protein product is CASSLGHSDGSYNEQFF. The rearrangement joins TRBV5-5 to TRBJ2-1; D is undetermined. The germline V gene has CDR1 SGHKS and CDR2 YYEKEE (reference sequence). This CDR3 has 17 residues. Trimming removed 2 bases at V and 0 bases at J, with 15 bases between.

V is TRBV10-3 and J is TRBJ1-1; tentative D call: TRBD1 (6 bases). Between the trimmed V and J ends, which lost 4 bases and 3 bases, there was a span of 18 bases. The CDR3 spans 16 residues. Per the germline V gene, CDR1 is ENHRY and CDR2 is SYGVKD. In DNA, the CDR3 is TGTGCCATCAGTGTGGGGGCGACAAAGCGGGACACTGAAGCTTTCTTT. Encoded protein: CAISVGATKRDTEAFF.

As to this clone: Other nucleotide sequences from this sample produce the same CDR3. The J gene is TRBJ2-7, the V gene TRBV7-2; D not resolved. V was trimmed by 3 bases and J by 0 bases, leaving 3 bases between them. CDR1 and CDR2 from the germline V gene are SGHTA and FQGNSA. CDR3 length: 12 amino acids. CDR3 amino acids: CASSFTSYEQYF. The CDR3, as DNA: TGTGCCAGCAGCTTCACCTCCTACGAGCAGTACTTC.

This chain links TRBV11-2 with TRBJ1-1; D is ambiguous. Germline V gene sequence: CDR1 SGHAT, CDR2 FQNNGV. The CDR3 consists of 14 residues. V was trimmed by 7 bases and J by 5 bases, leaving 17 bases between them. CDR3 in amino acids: CASNLVGMETEAFF. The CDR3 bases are TGTGCCAGCAACCTGGTCGGCATGGAAACTGAAGCTTTCTTT.